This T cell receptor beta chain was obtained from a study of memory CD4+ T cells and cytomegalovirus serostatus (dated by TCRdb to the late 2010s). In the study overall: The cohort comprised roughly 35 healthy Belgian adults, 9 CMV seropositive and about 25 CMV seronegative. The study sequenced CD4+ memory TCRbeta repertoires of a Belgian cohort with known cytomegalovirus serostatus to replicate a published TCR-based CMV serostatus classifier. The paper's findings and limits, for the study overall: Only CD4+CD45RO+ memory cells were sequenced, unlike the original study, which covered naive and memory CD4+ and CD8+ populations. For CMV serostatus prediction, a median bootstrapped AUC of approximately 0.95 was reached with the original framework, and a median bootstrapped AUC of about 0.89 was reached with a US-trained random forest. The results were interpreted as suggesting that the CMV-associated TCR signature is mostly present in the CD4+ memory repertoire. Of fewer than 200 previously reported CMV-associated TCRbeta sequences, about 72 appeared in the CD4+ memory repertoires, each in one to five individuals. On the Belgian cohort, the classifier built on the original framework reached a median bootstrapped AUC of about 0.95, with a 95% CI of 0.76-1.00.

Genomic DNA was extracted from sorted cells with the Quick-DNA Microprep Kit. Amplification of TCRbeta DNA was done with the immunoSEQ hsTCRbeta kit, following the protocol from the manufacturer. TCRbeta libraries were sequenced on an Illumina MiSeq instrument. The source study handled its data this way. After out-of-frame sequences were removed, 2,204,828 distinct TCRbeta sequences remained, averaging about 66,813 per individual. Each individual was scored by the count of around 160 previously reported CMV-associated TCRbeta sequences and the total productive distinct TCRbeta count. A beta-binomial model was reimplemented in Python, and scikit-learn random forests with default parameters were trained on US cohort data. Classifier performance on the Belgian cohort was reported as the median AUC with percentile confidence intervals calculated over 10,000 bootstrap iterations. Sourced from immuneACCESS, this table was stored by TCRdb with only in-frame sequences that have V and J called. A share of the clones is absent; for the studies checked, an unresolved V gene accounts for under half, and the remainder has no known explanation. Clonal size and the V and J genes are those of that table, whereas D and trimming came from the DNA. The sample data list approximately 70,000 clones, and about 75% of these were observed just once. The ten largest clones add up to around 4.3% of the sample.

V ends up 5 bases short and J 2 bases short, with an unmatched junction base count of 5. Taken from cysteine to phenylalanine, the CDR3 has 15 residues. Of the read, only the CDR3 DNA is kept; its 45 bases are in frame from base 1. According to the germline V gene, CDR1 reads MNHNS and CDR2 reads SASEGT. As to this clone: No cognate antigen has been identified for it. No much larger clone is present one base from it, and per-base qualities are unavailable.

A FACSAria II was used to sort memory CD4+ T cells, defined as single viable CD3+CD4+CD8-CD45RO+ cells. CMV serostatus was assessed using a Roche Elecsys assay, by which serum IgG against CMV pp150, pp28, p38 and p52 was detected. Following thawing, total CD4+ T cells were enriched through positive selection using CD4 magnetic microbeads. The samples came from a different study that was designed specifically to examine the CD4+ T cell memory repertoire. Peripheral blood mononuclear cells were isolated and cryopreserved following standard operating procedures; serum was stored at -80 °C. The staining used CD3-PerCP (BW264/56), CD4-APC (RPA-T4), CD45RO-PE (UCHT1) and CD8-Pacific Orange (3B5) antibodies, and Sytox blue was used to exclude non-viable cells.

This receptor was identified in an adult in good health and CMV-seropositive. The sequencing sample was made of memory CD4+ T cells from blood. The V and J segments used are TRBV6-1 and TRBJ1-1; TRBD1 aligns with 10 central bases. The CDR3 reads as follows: CASSRQGALNTEAFF. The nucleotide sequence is TGTGCCAGCAGTAGACAGGGGGCCCTTAACACTGAAGCTTTCTTT.